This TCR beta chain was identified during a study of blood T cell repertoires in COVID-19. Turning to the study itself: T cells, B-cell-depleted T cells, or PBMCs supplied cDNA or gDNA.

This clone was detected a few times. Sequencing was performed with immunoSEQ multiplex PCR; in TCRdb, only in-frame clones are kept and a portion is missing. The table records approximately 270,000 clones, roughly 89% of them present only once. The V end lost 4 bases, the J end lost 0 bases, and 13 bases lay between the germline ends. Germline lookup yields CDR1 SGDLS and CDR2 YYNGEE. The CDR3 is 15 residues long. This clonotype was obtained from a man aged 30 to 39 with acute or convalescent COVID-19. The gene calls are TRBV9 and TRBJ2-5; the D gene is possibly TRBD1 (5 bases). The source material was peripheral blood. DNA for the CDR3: TGTGCCAGCAGCTATCTAACAGGATACCAAGAGACCCAGTACTTC. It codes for CASSYLTGYQETQYF.